A selection of T cell receptor beta chains follows, all from one sample in a study of T cells after yellow fever vaccination. A single record per CDR3 protein comes from TCRdb applying MiXCR to the 5' RACE reads. Seen here are about 130,000 distinct CDR3 sequences, about 7% observed once, and the top ten hold more than 0.6%. Sequencing used CD4+ T cells sorted from PBMCs, obtained 10 days after the yellow fever booster vaccination. Source of these receptors: a man aged 30 to 45 who received the YFV17D yellow fever vaccine. Both conserved end residues are part of each CDR3. Clone size is stated in some rows and not others, as once, few, many or a class when expanded.

V gene,clone size,J gene,CDR3 length,CDR3 protein
TRBV7-6,many,TRBJ2-5,13,CASSYTGMETQYF
TRBV19,.,TRBJ1-2,15,CASSMEPTANYGYTF
TRBV23-1,many,TRBJ2-1,15,CAREGRPSSYNEQFF
TRBV15,many,TRBJ2-5,15,CATSSGTGNKETQYF
TRBV6-5,many,TRBJ2-7,14,CASSYPETGGEQYF
TRBV5-1,many,TRBJ2-7,14,CASSLEQDYYEQYF
TRBV4-2,medium-sized,TRBJ2-3,17,CASSQALGLANTDTQYF
TRBV18,few,TRBJ2-3,14,CASSPRTGEDTQYF
TRBV3-1,.,TRBJ2-7,13,CASSQLEAHEQYF
TRBV10-1,many,TRBJ2-5,15,CASSEFEGGTETQYF
TRBV7-2,few,TRBJ1-1,15,CASSLVGTANTEAFF
TRBV15,many,TRBJ2-7,13,CATSGYRPDEQYF
TRBV7-2,few,TRBJ1-2,12,CASRMTEYGYTF
TRBV20-1,many,TRBJ2-3,15,CSARTRDRGTDTQYF
TRBV10-3,many,TRBJ2-7,12,CAISYSSYEQYF
TRBV7-2,.,TRBJ2-1,14,CASSTRLIRDEQFF
TRBV12-5,few,TRBJ2-2,13,CASGLAVTGELFF
TRBV19,many,TRBJ2-1,15,CASSPMRASYNEQFF
TRBV7-2,many,TRBJ2-7,13,CASSSGSPLEQYF
TRBV12-3/TRBV12-4,few,TRBJ1-5,14,CASSPGDIGQPQHF
TRBV7-3,many,TRBJ2-3,15,CASSLAALSTDTQYF
TRBV7-2,many,TRBJ2-1,15,CASSLRGDSYNEQFF
TRBV18,.,TRBJ1-3,14,CASSPRESGNTIYF
TRBV20-1,many,TRBJ1-5,14,CSAKGPAGNQPQHF
TRBV7-2,many,TRBJ2-2,14,CASSYRQGAGELFF
TRBV10-3,many,TRBJ2-6,14,CATEGHSGANVLTF
TRBV4-2,many,TRBJ2-3,13,CASFDRFTDTQYF
TRBV5-1,many,TRBJ1-2,15,CASSLVQAGSYGYTF
TRBV20-1,many,TRBJ2-7,13,CSAVRAGSYEQYF
TRBV5-4,.,TRBJ2-7,14,CASSLGRQTYEQYF
TRBV29-1,many,TRBJ1-1,13,CSVASLRNTEAFF
TRBV5-5,many,TRBJ1-2,14,CASSLGTGKYGYTF